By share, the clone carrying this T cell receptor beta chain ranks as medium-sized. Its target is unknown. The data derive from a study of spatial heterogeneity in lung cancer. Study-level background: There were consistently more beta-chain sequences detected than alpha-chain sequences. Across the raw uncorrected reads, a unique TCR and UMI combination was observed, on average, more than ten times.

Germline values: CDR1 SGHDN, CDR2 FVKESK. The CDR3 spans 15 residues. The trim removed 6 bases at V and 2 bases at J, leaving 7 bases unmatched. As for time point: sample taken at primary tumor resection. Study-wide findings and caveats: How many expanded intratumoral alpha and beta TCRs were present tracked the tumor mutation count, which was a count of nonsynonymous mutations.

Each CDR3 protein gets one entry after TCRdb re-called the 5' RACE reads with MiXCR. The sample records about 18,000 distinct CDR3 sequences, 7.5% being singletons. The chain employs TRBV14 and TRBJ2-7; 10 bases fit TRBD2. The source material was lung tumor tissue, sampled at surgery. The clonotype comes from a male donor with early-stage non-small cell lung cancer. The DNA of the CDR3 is TGTGCCAGCAGTTTCGGAGCGGGGGGGCCCTACGAGCAGTACTTC. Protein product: CASSFGAGGPYEQYF.